The 15 T cell receptor beta chains reported below all come from one sample, sequenced in a study of cytomegalovirus exposure and HLA in healthy donors. Researchers ran the PCR with 60 Vbeta and 13 Jbeta primers. TCRdb keeps only in-frame clones here, not all; method: immunoSEQ multiplex PCR. The top ten clones hold about 1% of a sample with about 190,000 clones, 87% of them seen once. Sequencing was carried out using PBMCs. These receptors came from a boy younger than 10 in good health and CMV-seronegative.

The rearrangement uses TRBV30 and TRBJ2-3; tentatively, D is TRBD2 (6 bases). V was pared by 7 bases and J by 4 bases, with 15 bases between. Germline assignment: CDR1 GTSNPN and CDR2 SVGIG (reference sequence). CDR3 length equals 13 residues. The CDR3, as DNA: TGTGCCTCCCAGGAAGGGGAGGCAGATACGCAGTATTTT. Translating it yields CASQEGEADTQYF.

The chain couples TRBV4-2 to TRBJ2-1; a weak D match, TRBD2 (8 bases). With 4 bases removed from V and 12 bases from J, the gap between germline ends came to 22 bases. Germline assignment: CDR1 LGHNA and CDR2 YNFKEQ. The CDR3 spans 15 residues. CDR3 DNA sequence: TGTGCCAGCAGCCCGTCCCGGCGGGGGGCAGGGGGGCAGTTCTTC. It translates to CASSPSRRGAGGQFF.

This clone is a singleton in its sample. J is TRBJ1-1 and V is TRBV5-1; no reliable D call. The length of the CDR3 is 13 residues. Trimming took off 0 bases at V and 4 bases at J, with 7 bases between the two ends. In germline, CDR1 is SGHRS, CDR2 YFSETQ. In DNA, the CDR3 is TGCGCCAGCAGCTTGGTTACCGGCACTGAAGCTTTCTTT. This translates into CASSLVTGTEAFF.

The chain couples TRBV5-6 to TRBJ1-2; TRBD1 aligns across 9 bases. CDR3 size: 19 residues. The J segment lost 7 bases and the V segment lost 4 bases, leaving 23 bases of the junction unmatched. Germline lookup yields CDR1 SGHDT and CDR2 YYEEEE. The CDR3 DNA reads TGTGCCAGCAGCCCACAAAAGATAAGACAGGGGGTTACGCCGGGTGGCTACACCTTC. It encodes CASSPQKIRQGVTPGGYTF.

The V and J genes are TRBV9 and TRBJ2-7; maybe TRBD2 (7 bases). CDR1 SGDLS and CDR2 YYNGEE come from the germline V gene. The CDR3 is 12 amino acids. Trimming pared 4 bases from V and 6 bases from J, leaving 11 bases between. The CDR3 here is CASSFRGGEQYF. The CDR3 bases are TGTGCCAGCAGCTTTAGGGGGGGCGAGCAGTACTTC.

This chain joins TRBV5-4 and TRBJ1-1; no clear D gene. Germline V gene sequence: CDR1 SGHNT, CDR2 YYREEE (reference sequence). This CDR3 is built from 13 residues. V was trimmed by 4 bases and J by 6 bases, leaving 13 bases between them. The CDR3 loop is CASSTPGRAEAFF. The CDR3 DNA reads as TGTGCCAGCAGCACCCCGGGGAGGGCTGAAGCTTTCTTT.

The V gene is TRBV29-1, the J gene TRBJ1-5, with 7 bases that match TRBD1. CDR1 and CDR2 from the germline V gene are SQVTM and ANQGSEA. The CDR3 runs to 14 residues. The V gene end was trimmed by 6 bases and the J gene end by 6 bases; junction bases not matched to a gene: 11. The CDR3 DNA sequence: TGCAGCGTACTGACAGGGCAATCCAGTCAGCCCCAGCATTTT. Its translation is CSVLTGQSSQPQHF.

V and J are TRBV28 and TRBJ2-5; maybe TRBD1 (5 bases). Germline lookup yields CDR1 MDHEN and CDR2 SYDVKM. V was cut by 7 bases and J by 4 bases, with 16 bases left in between. The CDR3 contains 14 residues. DNA of the CDR3: TGTGCCAGCACCTCCTCAGGGATAGGAGAGACCCAGTACTTC. Translating gives CASTSSGIGETQYF.

This clone was picked up one time. The V call is TRBV28, the J call TRBJ2-2; TRBD2 is a possible D gene (7 bases). The CDR3 sequence is 17 residues long. V gave up 6 bases and J gave up 7 bases, with 24 bases separating them. Germline CDR1 reads MDHEN; CDR2 reads SYDVKM. The CDR3 is CASRTPSGGMFGGELFF. For the CDR3, the DNA is TGTGCCAGCAGGACACCTTCGGGGGGCATGTTCGGCGGGGAGCTGTTTTTT.

The chain uses TRBV5-6 and TRBJ2-1; no clear D gene. V dropped 4 bases and J dropped 0 bases, with 20 bases sitting between them. The CDR3 totals 18 residues. Looked up from germline, CDR1 is SGHDT and CDR2 is YYEEEE. The DNA of the CDR3 is TGTGCCAGCAGCCGAACCAAGCCAGGTCCGAGCTCCTACAATGAGCAGTTCTTC. Amino acid sequence: CASSRTKPGPSSYNEQFF.

The count of this clone is one. V gene TRBV11-2 combines with J gene TRBJ1-6, with D perhaps matching TRBD1 (5 bases). The V and J ends lost 5 bases and 8 bases respectively, with 16 bases between them. The CDR3 is made up of 15 amino acids. Germline V gives CDR1 SGHAT, CDR2 FQNNGV. The CDR3: CASSMQTAPDSPLHF. CDR3 nucleotide sequence: TGTGCCAGCAGCATGCAGACAGCGCCGGATTCACCCCTCCACTTT.

This chain joins TRBV11-1 and TRBJ2-7, with a possible D match to TRBD1 (6 bases). The CDR3 consists of 14 residues. With 5 bases removed from V and 4 bases from J, the gap between germline ends came to 15 bases. Germline CDR1 is SGHAT and CDR2 is FQDESV (reference sequence). The CDR3 region is CASSLAAGVYEQYF. In nucleotides, the CDR3 is TGTGCCAGCAGCCTCGCAGCAGGGGTTTACGAGCAGTACTTC.

This chain joins TRBV2 and TRBJ2-5; perhaps TRBD1 as D (6 bases). The germline CDR1 and CDR2 sequences are SNHLY and FYNNEI. The CDR3 contains 13 residues. With 6 bases removed from V and 5 bases from J, the gap between germline ends came to 13 bases. The CDR3 coding sequence is TGTGCCAGCAGAGGTGGGGGCACCGAGACCCAGTACTTC. Its translation is CASRGGGTETQYF.

The chain is built from TRBV19 and TRBJ1-6; tentatively, D is TRBD1 (5 bases). With 6 bases removed from V and 7 bases from J, the gap between germline ends came to 10 bases. The CDR3 consists of 13 residues. The germline V gene encodes CDR1 LNHDA and CDR2 SQIVND (reference sequence). CDR3 residues: CASREGKNSPLHF. Written as DNA, the CDR3 is TGTGCCAGTAGGGAGGGGAAGAATTCACCCCTCCACTTT.

The J gene is TRBJ1-6, the V gene TRBV9; 7 bases are shared with TRBD1. The J segment lost 0 bases and the V segment lost 2 bases, leaving 5 bases of the junction unmatched. In germline, CDR1 is SGDLS, CDR2 YYNGEE. CDR3 length equals 17 residues. The chain's CDR3 is CASSVGDSSSYNSPLHF. The CDR3 DNA follows: TGTGCCAGCAGCGTTGGGGACAGCAGCTCCTATAATTCACCCCTCCACTTT.